This passage covers 10 T cell receptor beta chains from one sample sequenced in a study of PD-1 blockade in classical Hodgkin lymphoma. Sequencing used immunoSEQ multiplex PCR; TCRdb keeps in-frame clones, though not all of them. The sample consists of about 3,600 clones, approximately 66% of them appearing once. As to time point: cycle 4 day 1 (C4D1), after 5 to 7 weeks of nivolumab. All trial patients relapsed after autologous stem cell transplantation. Magnetic depletion of non-target cells from thawed PBMCs yielded purified CD8+ T cells. The input for sequencing was CD8+ T cells from blood, taken before the fourth cycle of nivolumab. Receptors originate from a human donor with classical Hodgkin lymphoma.

This sequence joins TRBV6-6 and TRBJ2-7; D ambiguous. Germline CDR1 is MNHNY and CDR2 is SVGAGI (reference sequence). The V end lost 6 bases, the J end lost 6 bases, and 12 bases lay between the germline ends. The CDR3 extends over 12 amino acids. CDR3 protein: CASSPGDAEQYF. The CDR3 DNA follows: TGTGCCAGCAGCCCAGGCGATGCCGAGCAGTACTTC.

The rearrangement joins TRBV29-1 to TRBJ2-3; 9 nucleotides align to TRBD2. CDR1 is SQVTM and CDR2 is ANQGSEA in the germline V gene. The CDR3 has 17 amino acids. The trim removed 6 bases at V and 2 bases at J, leaving 15 bases unmatched. CDR3 amino acids: CSVASGGRAPHTDTQYF. CDR3 nucleotides: TGCAGCGTCGCCAGTGGCGGGAGGGCTCCTCACACAGATACGCAGTATTTT.

The V call is TRBV5-4, the J call TRBJ1-5, with D unresolved. The CDR3 length is 16 residues. CDR1 and CDR2 (germline): SGHNT, YYREEE (reference sequence). Trimming took 0 bases from V and 2 from J, leaving 12 bases between them. In nucleotides, the CDR3 is TGTGCCAGCAGCTTGGGGGTCTGGGCGGGCAATCAGCCCCAGCATTTT. Translation gives CASSLGVWAGNQPQHF.

This rearrangement joins TRBV4-2 to TRBJ2-7; 8 bases line up with TRBD2. V shed 2 bases, J shed 7 bases, and the junction held 7 bases outside the gene matches. This CDR3 is 14 amino acids long. Per germline, CDR1 LGHNA and CDR2 YNFKEQ. In nucleotides, the CDR3 is TGTGCCAGCAGCCAATTCCTAGCGGGTGGTGAGCAGTACTTC. It yields the protein CASSQFLAGGEQYF.

The chain links TRBV4-1 to TRBJ1-1; 9 bases map to TRBD1. V lost 2 bases and J lost 3; bases outside the gene matches: 4. Germline V gene sequence: CDR1 MGHRA, CDR2 YSYEKL. The CDR3 covers 15 residues. The CDR3 spells CASSQPWTGDTEAFF. The CDR3 region has the DNA TGCGCCAGCAGCCAACCATGGACAGGGGACACTGAAGCTTTCTTT.

This clone occurred a few times. The V call is TRBV19, the J call TRBJ1-2, with D tentatively TRBD1 (6 bases). Germline V gene lookup returns CDR1 LNHDA and CDR2 SQIVND (reference sequence). The V end lost 7 bases, the J end lost 5 bases, and 11 bases lay between the germline ends. The length of the CDR3 is 12 residues. The CDR3 nucleotides are TGTGCCAGTACCAGGGGACCGTATGGCTACACCTTC. This sequence encodes CASTRGPYGYTF.

The chain is built from TRBV5-4 and TRBJ1-2; D not resolved. The germline gives CDR1 SGHNT, CDR2 YYREEE (reference sequence). V lost 1 base to trimming and J lost 6 bases, with 13 bases between them. The CDR3 is 14 residues long. Here the CDR3 DNA reads TGTGCCAGCAGCTTGTGGGTATCGTTTGATGGCTACACCTTC. Its translation is CASSLWVSFDGYTF.

V gene TRBV11-3 combines with J gene TRBJ2-1; no clear D. The CDR3 is made up of 14 amino acids. Trimming removed 5 bases at V and 3 bases at J, with 11 bases between. Germline V gives CDR1 SGHNT, CDR2 YENEEA. This CDR3 is CASSKPDLYNEQFF. The DNA of the CDR3 is TGTGCCAGCAGCAAACCGGACCTCTACAATGAGCAGTTCTTC.

V usage is TRBV29-1 and J usage is TRBJ2-3, with no clear D. Germline assignment: CDR1 SQVTM and CDR2 ANQGSEA. V gave up 1 base and J gave up 8 bases, with 7 bases separating them. The CDR3 is made up of 11 amino acids. The CDR3 DNA reads TGCAGCGTTGAAGTGGATAGTACGCAGTATTTT. Its protein product is CSVEVDSTQYF.

In this sample, this clone is large. The chain joins TRBV28 to TRBJ2-3, with 9 bases fitting TRBD2. The CDR3 runs 13 residues. V gave up 1 base and J gave up 13 bases; unmatched junction bases: 6. In germline, CDR1 is MDHEN, CDR2 SYDVKM. The CDR3 sequence: CASSLSPLAGKYF. Here the CDR3 DNA reads TGTGCCAGCAGTTTATCCCCCCTAGCGGGAAAGTATTTT.